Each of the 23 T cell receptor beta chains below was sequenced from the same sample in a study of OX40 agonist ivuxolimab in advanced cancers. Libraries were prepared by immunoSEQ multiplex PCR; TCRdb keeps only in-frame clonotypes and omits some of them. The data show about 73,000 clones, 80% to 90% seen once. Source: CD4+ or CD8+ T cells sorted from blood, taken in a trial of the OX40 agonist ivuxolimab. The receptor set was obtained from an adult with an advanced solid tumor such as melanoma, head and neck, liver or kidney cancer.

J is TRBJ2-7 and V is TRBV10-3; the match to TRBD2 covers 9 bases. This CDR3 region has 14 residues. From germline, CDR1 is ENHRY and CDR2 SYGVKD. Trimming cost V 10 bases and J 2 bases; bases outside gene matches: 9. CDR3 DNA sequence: TGTGCCACCCAAGTAGCGGGAGCAACCTACGAGCAGTACTTC. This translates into CATQVAGATYEQYF.

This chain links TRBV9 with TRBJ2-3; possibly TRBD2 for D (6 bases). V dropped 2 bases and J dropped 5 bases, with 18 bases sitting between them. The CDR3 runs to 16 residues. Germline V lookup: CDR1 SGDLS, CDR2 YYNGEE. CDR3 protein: CASSVSGRGLGDTQYF. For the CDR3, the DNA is TGTGCCAGCAGCGTCTCGGGGCGGGGATTGGGAGATACGCAGTATTTT. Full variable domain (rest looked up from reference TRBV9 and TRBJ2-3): DSGVTQTPKHLITATGQRVTLRCSPRSGDLSVYWYQQSLDQGLQFLIQYYNGEERAKGNILERFSAQQFPDLHSELNLSSLELGDSALYFCASSVSGRGLGDTQYFGPGTRLTVL.

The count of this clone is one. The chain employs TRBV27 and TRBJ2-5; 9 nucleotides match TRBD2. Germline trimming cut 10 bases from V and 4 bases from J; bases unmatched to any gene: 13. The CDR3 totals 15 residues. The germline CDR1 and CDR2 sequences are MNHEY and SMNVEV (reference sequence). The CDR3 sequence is CATHAWLAGTETQYF. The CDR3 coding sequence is TGTGCCACCCACGCATGGCTAGCGGGAACAGAGACCCAGTACTTC.

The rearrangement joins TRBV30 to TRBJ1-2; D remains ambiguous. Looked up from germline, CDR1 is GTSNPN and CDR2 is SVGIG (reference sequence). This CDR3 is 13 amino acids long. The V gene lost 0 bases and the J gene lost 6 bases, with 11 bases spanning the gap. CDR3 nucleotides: TGTGCCTGGAGTGTAAGAGAGGGCCATGGCTACACCTTC. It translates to CAWSVREGHGYTF.

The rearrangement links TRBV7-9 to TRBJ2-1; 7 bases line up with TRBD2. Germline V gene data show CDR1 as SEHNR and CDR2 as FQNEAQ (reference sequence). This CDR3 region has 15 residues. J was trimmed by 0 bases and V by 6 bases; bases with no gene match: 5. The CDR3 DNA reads TGTGCCAGCAGTCCGAGCGGGGCCTCCTACAATGAGCAGTTCTTC. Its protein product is CASSPSGASYNEQFF.

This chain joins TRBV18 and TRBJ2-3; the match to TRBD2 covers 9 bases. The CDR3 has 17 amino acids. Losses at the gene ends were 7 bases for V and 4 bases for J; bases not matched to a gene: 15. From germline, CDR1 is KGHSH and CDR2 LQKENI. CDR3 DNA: TGTGCCAGCTTTCACCAGGCCCCTAGCGGGGTTTCAGATACGCAGTATTTT. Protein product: CASFHQAPSGVSDTQYF. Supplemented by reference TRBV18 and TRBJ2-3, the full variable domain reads NAGVMQNPRHLVRRRGQEARLRCSPMKGHSHVYWYRQLPEEGLKFMVYLQKENIIDESGMPKERFSAEFPKEGPSILRIQQVVRGDSAAYFCASFHQAPSGVSDTQYFGPGTRLTVL.

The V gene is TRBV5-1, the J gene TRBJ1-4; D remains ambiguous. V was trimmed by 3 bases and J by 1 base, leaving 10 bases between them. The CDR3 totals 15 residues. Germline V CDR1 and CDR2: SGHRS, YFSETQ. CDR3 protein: CASSWRTGTNEKLFF. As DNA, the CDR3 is TGCGCCAGCAGCTGGCGTACCGGAACTAATGAAAAACTGTTTTTT.

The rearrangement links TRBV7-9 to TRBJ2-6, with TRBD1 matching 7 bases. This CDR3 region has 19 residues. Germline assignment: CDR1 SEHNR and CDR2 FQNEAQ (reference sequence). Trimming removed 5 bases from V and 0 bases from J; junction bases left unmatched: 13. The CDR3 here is CASSTRQGATFSGANVLTF. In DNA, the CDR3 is TGTGCCAGCAGCACTCGACAGGGCGCGACCTTCTCTGGGGCCAACGTCCTGACTTTC.

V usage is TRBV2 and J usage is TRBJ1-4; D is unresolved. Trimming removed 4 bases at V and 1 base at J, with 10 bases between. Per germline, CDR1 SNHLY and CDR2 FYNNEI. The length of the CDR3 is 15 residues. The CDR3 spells CASSVDAGTNEKLFF. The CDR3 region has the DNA TGTGCCAGCAGTGTGGACGCCGGAACTAATGAAAAACTGTTTTTT.

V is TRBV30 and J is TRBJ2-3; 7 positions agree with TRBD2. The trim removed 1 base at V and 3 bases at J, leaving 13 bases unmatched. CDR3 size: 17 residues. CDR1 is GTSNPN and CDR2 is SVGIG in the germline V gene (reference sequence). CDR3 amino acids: CAWSASGLVEGTDTQYF. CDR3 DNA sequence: TGTGCCTGGAGTGCATCAGGACTAGTTGAAGGGACAGATACGCAGTATTTT.

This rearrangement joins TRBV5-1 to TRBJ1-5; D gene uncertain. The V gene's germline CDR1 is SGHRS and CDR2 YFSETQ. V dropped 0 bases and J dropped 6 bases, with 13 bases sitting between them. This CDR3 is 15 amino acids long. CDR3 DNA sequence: TGCGCCAGCAGCTTGGGGGCGGGCGGGAGTCAGCCCCAGCATTTT. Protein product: CASSLGAGGSQPQHF.

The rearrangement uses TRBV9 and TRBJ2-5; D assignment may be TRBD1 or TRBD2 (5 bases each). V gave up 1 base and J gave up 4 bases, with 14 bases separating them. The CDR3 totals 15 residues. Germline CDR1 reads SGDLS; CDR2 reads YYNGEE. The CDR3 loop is CASSVWTRGAETQYF. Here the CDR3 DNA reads TGTGCCAGCAGCGTATGGACGAGAGGGGCAGAGACCCAGTACTTC.

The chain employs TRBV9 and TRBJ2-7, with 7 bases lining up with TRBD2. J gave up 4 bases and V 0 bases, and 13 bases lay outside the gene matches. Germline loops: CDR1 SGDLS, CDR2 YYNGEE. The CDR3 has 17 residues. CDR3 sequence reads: CASSVALAGDQGYEQYF. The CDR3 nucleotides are TGTGCCAGCAGCGTAGCTCTCGCGGGGGATCAGGGATACGAGCAGTACTTC.

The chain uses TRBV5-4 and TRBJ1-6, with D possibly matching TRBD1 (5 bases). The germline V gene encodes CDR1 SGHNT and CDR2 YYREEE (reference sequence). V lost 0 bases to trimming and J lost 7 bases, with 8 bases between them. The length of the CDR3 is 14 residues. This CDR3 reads CASSLADTNSPLHF. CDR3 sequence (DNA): TGTGCCAGCAGCTTGGCGGACACCAATTCACCCCTCCACTTT. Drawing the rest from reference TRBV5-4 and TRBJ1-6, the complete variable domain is ETGVTQSPTHLIKTRGQQVTLRCSSQSGHNTVSWYQQALGQGPQFIFQYYREEENGRGNFPPRFSGLQFPNYSSELNVNALELDDSALYLCASSLADTNSPLHFGNGTRLTVT.

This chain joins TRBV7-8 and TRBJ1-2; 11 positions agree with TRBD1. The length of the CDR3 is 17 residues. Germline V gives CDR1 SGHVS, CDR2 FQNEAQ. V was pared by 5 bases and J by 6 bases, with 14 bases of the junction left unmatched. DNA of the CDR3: TGTGCCAGCAGCCCCGGGACAGGGGGGGGATATGTAAATGGCTACACCTTC. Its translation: CASSPGTGGGYVNGYTF.

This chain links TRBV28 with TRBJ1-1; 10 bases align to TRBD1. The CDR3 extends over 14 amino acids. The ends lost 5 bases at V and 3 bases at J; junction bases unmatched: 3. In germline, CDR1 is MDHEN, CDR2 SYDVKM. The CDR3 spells CASSTGQGDTEAFF. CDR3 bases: TGTGCCAGCAGTACCGGACAGGGGGACACTGAAGCTTTCTTT.

CDR3 region: CASSPTGGSDYGYTF. The CDR3 nucleotides are TGTGCCAGCAGCCCGACAGGGGGGTCAGACTATGGCTACACCTTC. V gene TRBV7-6 combines with J gene TRBJ1-2, with TRBD1 identical over 9 bases. Germline V gene lookup returns CDR1 SGHVS and CDR2 FNYEAQ. J was trimmed by 3 bases and V by 5 bases; bases with no gene match: 7. The CDR3 runs to 15 residues.

CDR3 region: CASSPTRDRNEKLFF. CDR3 in DNA: TGTGCCAGCTCACCAACTAGAGACCGAAATGAAAAACTGTTTTTT. This rearrangement joins TRBV18 to TRBJ1-4; no firm D call. Germline V gene lookup returns CDR1 KGHSH and CDR2 LQKENI. Trimming shortened V by 2 bases and J by 5 bases, and 12 bases separated the two germline ends. This CDR3 has 15 amino acids.

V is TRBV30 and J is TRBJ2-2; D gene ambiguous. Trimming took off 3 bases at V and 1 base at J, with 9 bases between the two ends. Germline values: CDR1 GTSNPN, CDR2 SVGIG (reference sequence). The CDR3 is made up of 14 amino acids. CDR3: CAWRYTWNTGELFF. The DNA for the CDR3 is TGTGCCTGGAGGTATACATGGAACACCGGGGAGCTGTTTTTT.

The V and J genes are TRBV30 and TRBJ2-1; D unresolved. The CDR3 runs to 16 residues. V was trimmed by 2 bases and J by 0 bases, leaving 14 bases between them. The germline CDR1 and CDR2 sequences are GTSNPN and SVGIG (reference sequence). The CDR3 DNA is TGTGCCTGGAGTCTAAAGACCGCGAGCTCCTACAATGAGCAGTTCTTC. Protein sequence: CAWSLKTASSYNEQFF.

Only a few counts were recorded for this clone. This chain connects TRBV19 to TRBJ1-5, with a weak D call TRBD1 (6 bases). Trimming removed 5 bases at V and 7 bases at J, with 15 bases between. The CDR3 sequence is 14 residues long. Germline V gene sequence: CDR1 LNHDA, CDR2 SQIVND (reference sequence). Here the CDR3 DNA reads TGTGCCAGTAGTGTGAGACAGGCGGACCAGCCCCAGCATTTT. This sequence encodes CASSVRQADQPQHF.

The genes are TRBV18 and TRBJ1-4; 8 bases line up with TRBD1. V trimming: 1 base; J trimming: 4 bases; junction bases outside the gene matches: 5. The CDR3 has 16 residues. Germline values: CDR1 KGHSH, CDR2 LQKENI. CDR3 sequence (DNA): TGTGCCAGCTCACCACGCCTGACAGGGGATAATGAAAAACTGTTTTTT. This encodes CASSPRLTGDNEKLFF.

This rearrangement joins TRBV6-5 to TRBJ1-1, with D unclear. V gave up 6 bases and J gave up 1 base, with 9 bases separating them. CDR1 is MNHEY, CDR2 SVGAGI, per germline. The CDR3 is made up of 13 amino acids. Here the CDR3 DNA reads TGTGCCAGCAGGCTTAAGGGGAACACTGAAGCTTTCTTT. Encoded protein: CASRLKGNTEAFF.